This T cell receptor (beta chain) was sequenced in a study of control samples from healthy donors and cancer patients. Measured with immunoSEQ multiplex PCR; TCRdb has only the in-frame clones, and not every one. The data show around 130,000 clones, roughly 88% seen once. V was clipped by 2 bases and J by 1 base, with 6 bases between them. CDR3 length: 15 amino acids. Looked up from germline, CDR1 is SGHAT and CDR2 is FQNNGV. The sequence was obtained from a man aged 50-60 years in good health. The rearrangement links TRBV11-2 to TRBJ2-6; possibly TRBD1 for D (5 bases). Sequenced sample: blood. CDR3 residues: CASSLRGSGANVLTF. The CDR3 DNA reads TGTGCCAGCAGCTTAAGGGGATCTGGGGCCAACGTCCTGACTTTC.